This T cell receptor (beta chain) was identified during a study of blood T cell repertoires in COVID-19. Sequencing was performed with immunoSEQ multiplex PCR; in TCRdb, only in-frame clones are kept and a portion is missing. Found here are some 250,000 clones, 80% to 90% of them singletons; the top ten hold about 1.9%. The CDR3 is 16 residues long. Germline loops: CDR1 LGHDT, CDR2 YNNKEL (reference sequence). The germline V and J ends were trimmed by 0 bases and 4 bases, with 15 bases remaining between them. This sequence was found in a woman aged 50 to 65 who had recovered from COVID-19. The rearrangement joins TRBV3-1 (or the pseudogene TRBV3-2) to TRBJ1-1; D not certain. Material: PBMCs or T cells enriched from blood (not recorded which). CDR3 residues: CASSQDSVSGGTEAFF. Here the CDR3 DNA reads TGTGCCAGCAGCCAAGACTCGGTATCGGGTGGCACTGAAGCTTTCTTT.